The clone carrying this T cell receptor (beta chain) was found many times. The V gene lost 4 bases and the J gene lost 2 bases, with 14 bases spanning the gap. CDR1 and CDR2 (germline): SGHTA, FQGNSA. The CDR3 runs to 15 residues. This entry belongs to a study of T cells in Graves' hyperthyroidism and ophthalmopathy. What was amplified from RNA transcripts were TCR beta CDR3 regions. When the TCR CDR3 underwent first-round RT-PCR, the HTBI primer set was used. TCRdb re-derived calls from the multiplex PCR reads in MiXCR, one entry per CDR3 protein. The top ten hold 3.7% of the sample, which has about 350,000 distinct CDR3 sequences, under 20% seen once.

This chain connects TRBV7-2 to TRBJ2-5; D assignment may be TRBD1 or TRBD2 (6 bases each). This TCR was recovered from a woman aged 18-29 years with Graves' hyperthyroidism. Sequencing input: blood. As DNA, the CDR3 is TGTGCCAGCAGCTGGGGGGCAGGGGAGCAAGAGACCCAGTACTTC. Protein product: CASSWGAGEQETQYF.